These 7 T cell receptor beta chains originate from one sample sequenced in a study of vaccination effects on CD4 cells after COVID-19. Sequencing used immunoSEQ multiplex PCR; TCRdb keeps in-frame clones, though not all of them. The table records more than 40,000 clones, under 85% of them present only once. Antigens of these TCRs are unknown. Using viral peptide pools, the ViraFEST assay grew out antigen-specific CD4+ T cells prior to sequencing. An approximately 10-day culture period preceded the isolation of CD4+ T cells. Absence of prior SARS-CoV-2 infection characterized the vaccine recipients, who showed negative nucleocapsid antibodies. This material consisted of CD4+ T cells from PBMCs cultured with HCoV-NL63 spike peptides, taken before COVID-19 vaccination. The receptors stem from a human donor who received a COVID-19 vaccine.

The gene calls are TRBV19 and TRBJ1-4; D is perhaps TRBD1 (6 bases). Germline assignment: CDR1 LNHDA and CDR2 SQIVND (reference sequence). There are 13 residues in the CDR3. The V gene lost 6 bases and the J gene lost 4 bases, with 9 bases spanning the gap. The CDR3 sequence: CASRGQYNEKLFF. The CDR3 DNA is TGTGCCAGTAGAGGACAGTATAATGAAAAACTGTTTTTT.

The chain recombines TRBV9 with TRBJ2-2; TRBD2 agrees at 8 bases. There are 16 residues in the CDR3. Germline assignment: CDR1 SGDLS and CDR2 YYNGEE. Germline trimming cut 4 bases from V and 7 bases from J; bases unmatched to any gene: 12. The CDR3: CASSSLRGGLHGELFF. In nucleotides, the CDR3 is TGTGCCAGCAGCTCCCTCCGGGGGGGGCTCCACGGGGAGCTGTTTTTT.

This rearrangement joins TRBV24-1 to TRBJ2-3; 8 bases agree with TRBD1. CDR1 is KGHDR, CDR2 SFDVKD, per germline. Trimming at V came to 4 bases and at J to 1 base, leaving 3 bases not matched to a gene. The CDR3 loop spans 15 amino acids. The CDR3 here is CATSDPTGGTDTQYF. The CDR3, as DNA: TGTGCCACCAGTGACCCGACAGGGGGCACAGATACGCAGTATTTT.

The chain carries TRBV6-4 and TRBJ2-7, with D possibly TRBD1 on 5 matching bases. The CDR3 consists of 13 residues. V was pared by 0 bases and J by 4 bases, with 7 bases between. Germline V gives CDR1 MRHNA, CDR2 SNTAGT. CDR3 region: CASSDSTAYEQYV. CDR3 in DNA: TGTGCCAGCAGTGACTCGACAGCGTACGAGCAGTACGTC.

This chain links TRBV27 with TRBJ2-7; perhaps TRBD2 as D (6 bases). The CDR3 contains 14 residues. Germline CDR1 reads MNHEY; CDR2 reads SMNVEV (reference sequence). Trimming pared 5 bases from V and 2 bases from J, leaving 13 bases between. CDR3 bases: TGTGCCAGCAGTCCGCGGGACTCAGCCTACGAGCAGTACGTC. It translates to CASSPRDSAYEQYV.

CDR3 residues: CASSPPGPVNEKLFF. The CDR3 DNA sequence: TGTGCCAGCTCACCACCCGGCCCAGTTAATGAAAAACTGTTTTTT. V and J are TRBV18 and TRBJ1-4; no clear D gene. The CDR3 is 15 amino acids. The V and J ends lost 0 bases and 4 bases respectively, with 9 bases between them. Germline V gene data show CDR1 as KGHSH and CDR2 as LQKENI.

This clone was detected once. The chain carries TRBV30 and TRBJ2-5, with TRBD1 matching over 7 bases. Germline CDR1 is GTSNPN and CDR2 is SVGIG (reference sequence). V lost 1 base and J lost 5; bases outside the gene matches: 10. CDR3 length equals 15 residues. CDR3 nucleotides: TGTGCCTGGAGTGCGAACGGACAGGTTCGGGAGACCCAGTACTTC. Its translation: CAWSANGQVRETQYF.